What follows are 27 T cell receptor beta chains derived from one specimen sequenced in a study of cytomegalovirus exposure and HLA in healthy donors (dated by TCRdb to 2016 to 2017). Receptor libraries were prepared by the immunoSEQ multiplex PCR assay. A mixture of 60 forward primers for TCR Vbeta segments and 13 reverse primers for TCR Jbeta segments was used in the multiplex PCR. As stored in TCRdb, this immuneACCESS dataset retains in-frame rearrangements with V and J assigned. A fraction of the clones does not appear; measured against another copy, unresolved V genes explain less than half of the discrepancy, and the remainder lacks a known reason. Recorded for this sample are more than 70,000 clones; 60% to 85% of them occurred a single time. The ten largest clonotypes hold 4% to 5.5% of the sample. Material: PBMCs. The origin of the receptors is a young man in good health and CMV-seropositive.

This chain connects TRBV29-1 to TRBJ2-5; the D gene is possibly TRBD2 (6 bases). CDR3 length: 13 amino acids. The V end lost 4 bases, the J end lost 7 bases, and 16 bases lay between the germline ends. The germline V gene encodes CDR1 SQVTM and CDR2 ANQGSEA. The CDR3 reads CSVGRGGKGTQYF. The DNA for the CDR3 is TGCAGCGTTGGAAGGGGCGGGAAAGGGACCCAGTACTTC.

The rearrangement joins TRBV28 to TRBJ1-4; D is uncertain. This CDR3 has 12 residues. The ends were cut back, 4 bases at V and 7 bases at J, with 7 bases in the middle. Germline V gene sequence: CDR1 MDHEN, CDR2 SYDVKM. CDR3 in DNA: TGTGCCAGCAGTTCCCCCCTTGAAAAACTGTTTTTT. This codes for CASSSPLEKLFF.

The chain is built from TRBV12-5 and TRBJ2-1; 7 nucleotides line up with TRBD2. The CDR3 is 16 residues long. Germline CDR1 reads LGHNT; CDR2 reads FRNRAP. V trimming: 2 bases; J trimming: 8 bases; junction bases outside the gene matches: 12. The CDR3 bases are TGTGCTAGTGGTTTGTACCCAAGGGGAGGGAAAGATGAGCAGTTCTTC. Its protein is CASGLYPRGGKDEQFF.

The CDR3 region is CASRLPTGTDEAFF. The DNA for the CDR3 is TGTGCCAGCAGATTACCAACCGGGACAGATGAAGCTTTCTTT. The rearrangement uses TRBV6-1 and TRBJ1-1, with 7 bases that match TRBD1. Per the germline V gene, CDR1 is MNHNS and CDR2 is SASEGT. The CDR3 covers 14 residues. The V segment lost 6 bases and the J segment 7 bases; nucleotides outside the gene matches: 11.

The chain is built from TRBV6-1 and TRBJ2-2, with TRBD1 identical over 7 bases. The germline CDR1 and CDR2 sequences are MNHNS and SASEGT. The CDR3 contains 15 residues. V dropped 5 bases and J dropped 4; count of bases not matched to a gene: 7. This chain's CDR3 is CASSSQGQLTGELFF. The CDR3 DNA sequence: TGTGCCAGCAGTTCCCAGGGACAGCTCACCGGGGAGCTGTTTTTT.

This clone was observed a single time. The rearrangement uses TRBV10-3 and TRBJ2-2; D is unclear. V gave up 3 bases and J gave up 0 bases, with 5 bases separating them. The CDR3 runs to 14 residues. Per the germline V gene, CDR1 is ENHRY and CDR2 is SYGVKD. The CDR3 DNA is TGTGCCATCAGTGATCATCCGAACACCGGGGAGCTGTTTTTT. As protein: CAISDHPNTGELFF.

The chain uses TRBV7-9 and TRBJ2-5, with D possibly being TRBD2 (6 bases). V lost 5 bases and J lost 5, with 21 bases in between. The CDR3 length is 16 residues. Germline CDR1 reads SEHNR; CDR2 reads FQNEAQ (reference sequence). In nucleotides, the CDR3 is TGTGCCAGCAGCCCCGAGTTGGGGGGTCCGAGGGAGACCCAGTACTTC. Its protein is CASSPELGGPRETQYF.

This clone was seen once. The J gene is TRBJ1-2, the V gene TRBV5-4, with 10 positions matching TRBD1. Germline trimming cut 5 bases from V and 6 bases from J; bases unmatched to any gene: 4. This CDR3 has 13 amino acids. From germline, CDR1 is SGHNT and CDR2 YYREEE (reference sequence). The CDR3 reads CASSQTGGDGYTF. The CDR3 nucleotides read TGTGCCAGCAGTCAGACAGGGGGCGATGGCTACACCTTC. Based on the CDR3 plus reference TRBV5-4 and TRBJ1-2, the full variable domain is ETGVTQSPTHLIKTRGQQVTLRCSSQSGHNTVSWYQQALGQGPQFIFQYYREEENGRGNFPPRFSGLQFPNYSSELNVNALELDDSALYLCASSQTGGDGYTFGSGTRLTVV.

In its sample, this clone was seen a few times. V is TRBV4-2 and J is TRBJ2-7; D is unresolved. CDR3 length: 14 residues. Trimming took off 0 bases at V and 1 base at J, with 7 bases between the two ends. Per the germline V gene, CDR1 is LGHNA and CDR2 is YNFKEQ. CDR3 nucleotides: TGTGCCAGCAGCCAAGATTCCACTTCCTACGAGCAGTACTTC. Its translation is CASSQDSTSYEQYF.

The CDR3 nucleotides are TGTGCCAGCAGTTCCCCGGTCCAGGGTGGCTACACCTTC. Protein: CASSSPVQGGYTF. The chain recombines TRBV27 with TRBJ1-2; the D gene is possibly TRBD1 (5 bases). V shed 4 bases and J shed 7 bases, with 13 bases lying between them. Germline V gene sequence: CDR1 MNHEY, CDR2 SMNVEV (reference sequence). CDR3 length: 13 residues.

This rearrangement joins TRBV4-1 to TRBJ2-5, with 7 bases lining up with TRBD1. Germline-derived CDR1 and CDR2 are MGHRA and YSYEKL. The CDR3 length is 15 residues. Trimming took 0 bases from V and 8 from J; bases not matched to a gene: 9. CDR3 residues: CASSQEGQREFTQYF. In nucleotides, the CDR3 is TGCGCCAGCAGCCAAGAGGGACAGAGGGAGTTTACCCAGTACTTC.

The CDR3, as DNA: TGTGCCAGCAGCTTGACAGGGGCTTCGAGTCAGCCCCAGCATTTT. It encodes CASSLTGASSQPQHF. V is TRBV7-9 and J is TRBJ1-5, with 8 bases aligning to TRBD1. The CDR3 is made up of 15 amino acids. The V segment lost 3 bases and the J segment 6 bases; nucleotides outside the gene matches: 7. Germline assignment: CDR1 SEHNR and CDR2 FQNEAQ (reference sequence).

The genes are TRBV5-5 and TRBJ1-1; D remains ambiguous. The CDR3 length is 15 residues. Germline V gene data show CDR1 as SGHKS and CDR2 as YYEKEE (reference sequence). V was clipped by 0 bases and J by 0 bases, with 9 bases between them. CDR3 coding DNA: TGTGCCAGCAGCTTGGGAGGTCTCCTGAACACTGAAGCTTTCTTT. Translation gives CASSLGGLLNTEAFF.

V and J are TRBV7-2 and TRBJ2-1; 14 bases align to TRBD2. The V gene's germline CDR1 is SGHTA and CDR2 FQGNSA. The CDR3 consists of 14 residues. After removal of 3 bases from V and 8 bases from J, the junction contained 0 bases not matched to a gene. The CDR3: CASSLGLAGDEQFF. The DNA for the CDR3 is TGTGCCAGCAGCTTGGGACTAGCGGGAGATGAGCAGTTCTTC.

This chain uses TRBV7-9 with TRBJ1-1, with 8 bases matching TRBD1. Germline trimming cut 4 bases from V and 4 bases from J; bases unmatched to any gene: 8. CDR1 is SEHNR, CDR2 FQNEAQ, per germline (reference sequence). The length of the CDR3 is 15 residues. The DNA for the CDR3 is TGTGCCAGCAGCTCGCCTCTGACAGGGGTCACTGAAGCTTTCTTT. This gives the protein CASSSPLTGVTEAFF. Using reference TRBV7-9 and TRBJ1-1 for the parts outside the CDR3, the full variable domain is DTGVSQNPRHKITKRGQNVTFRCDPISEHNRLYWYRQTLGQGPEFLTYFQNEAQLEKSRLLSDRFSAERPKGSFSTLEIQRTEQGDSAMYLCASSSPLTGVTEAFFGQGTRLTVV.

The chain uses TRBV19 and TRBJ1-1; 10 nucleotides match TRBD1. The CDR3 loop spans 15 amino acids. V shed 4 bases and J 0 bases; nucleotides not matched to a gene: 2. The germline V gene has CDR1 LNHDA and CDR2 SQIVND (reference sequence). CDR3 residues: CASSTGQGMNTEAFF. CDR3 in DNA: TGTGCCAGTAGTACGGGACAGGGGATGAACACTGAAGCTTTCTTT.

Sample share makes this clone medium-sized. The chain couples TRBV6-1 to TRBJ1-4; 7 positions agree with TRBD1. The V gene's germline CDR1 is MNHNS and CDR2 SASEGT. The CDR3 has 15 amino acids. J was trimmed by 3 bases and V by 4 bases; bases with no gene match: 5. DNA for the CDR3: TGTGCCAGCAGTGCATCAGGGGGTTCTAATGAAAAACTGTTTTTT. It encodes CASSASGGSNEKLFF.

This clone has a handful of counts. The rearrangement uses TRBV2 and TRBJ2-6; possibly TRBD1 for D (6 bases). The CDR3 extends over 18 amino acids. The ends were cut back, 1 base at V and 3 bases at J, with 16 bases in the middle. Germline assignment: CDR1 SNHLY and CDR2 FYNNEI. The CDR3 sequence is CASSEVGAGAIGANVLTF. CDR3 sequence (DNA): TGTGCCAGCAGTGAAGTCGGGGCAGGGGCGATTGGGGCCAACGTCCTGACTTTC.

The chain couples TRBV6-6 to TRBJ2-3, with a possible D match to TRBD1 (6 bases). Germline assignment: CDR1 MNHNY and CDR2 SVGAGI (reference sequence). The CDR3 totals 14 residues. Trimming took off 2 bases at V and 4 bases at J, with 10 bases between the two ends. The CDR3 nucleotides read TGTGCCAGCAGTTACATCTCAGGGGCAGATACGCAGTATTTT. Protein: CASSYISGADTQYF.

V is TRBV28 and J is TRBJ2-2; D is undetermined. Germline values: CDR1 MDHEN, CDR2 SYDVKM. Trimming took off 7 bases at V and 1 base at J, with 7 bases between the two ends. CDR3 length: 13 residues. CDR3 in amino acids: CASTPWNTGELFF. In DNA, the CDR3 is TGTGCCAGCACCCCATGGAACACCGGGGAGCTGTTTTTT.

J is TRBJ2-7 and V is TRBV28, with 8 nucleotides matching TRBD1. The CDR3 extends over 16 amino acids. Germline lookup yields CDR1 MDHEN and CDR2 SYDVKM. The ends lost 9 bases at V and 5 bases at J; junction bases unmatched: 18. Written as DNA, the CDR3 is TGTGCCAGTAATTCCCCCCCCGCTGGCAGGGGGCACGAGCAGTACTTC. It codes for CASNSPPAGRGHEQYF. The entire variable domain, with the rest obtained from reference TRBV28 and TRBJ2-7, is as follows: DVKVTQSSRYLVKRTGEKVFLECVQDMDHENMFWYRQDPGLGLRLIYFSYDVKMKEKGDIPEGYSVSREKKERFSLILESASTNQTSMYLCASNSPPAGRGHEQYFGPGTRLTVT.

The genes are TRBV5-1 and TRBJ2-4; 8 bases match TRBD1. This CDR3 is 20 amino acids long. The J segment lost 0 bases and the V segment lost 0 bases, leaving 14 bases of the junction unmatched. The V gene's germline CDR1 is SGHRS and CDR2 YFSETQ. CDR3 nucleotide sequence: TGCGCCAGCAGCTTGGGGGGCGGACAGGGCGAAGGCGGAGCCAAAAACATTCAGTACTTC. Protein product: CASSLGGGQGEGGAKNIQYF.

The V and J genes are TRBV21-1 and TRBJ2-4; the table calls TRBD2, which could not be checked here. TRBV21-1 is flagged as a pseudogene. This CDR3 region has 20 residues. This chain's CDR3 is CASSKRRGTSGNRQGVIQYF. As DNA, the CDR3 is TGTGCCAGCAGCAAAAGGAGGGGGACTAGCGGGAACCGCCAAGGTGTCATTCAGTACTTC.

This clone was counted a single time. V is TRBV19 and J is TRBJ2-3; TRBD2 matches 14 bases. CDR3 length equals 18 residues. Germline CDR1 is LNHDA and CDR2 is SQIVND (reference sequence). V was clipped by 3 bases and J by 2 bases; unmatched bases: 7. The CDR3 DNA reads TGTGCCAGTAGTATGTACGGGACTAGCGGGGGATCCACAGATACGCAGTATTTT. This codes for CASSMYGTSGGSTDTQYF.

The chain links TRBV19 to TRBJ2-2; tentative D call: TRBD1 (6 bases). The germline V gene has CDR1 LNHDA and CDR2 SQIVND (reference sequence). There are 16 residues in the CDR3. V shed 3 bases and J shed 2 bases, with 13 bases lying between them. The CDR3 spells CASSIPGGSNTGELFF. The CDR3 DNA reads TGTGCCAGTAGTATCCCTGGGGGCTCCAACACCGGGGAGCTGTTTTTT.

The rearrangement links TRBV2 to TRBJ1-1; D unclear. Trimming removed 8 bases from V and 8 bases from J, with 12 bases in between. Germline CDR1 is SNHLY and CDR2 is FYNNEI. This CDR3 spans 11 amino acids. CDR3 loop: CASGSWSEAFF. The CDR3 DNA sequence: TGTGCCAGCGGGAGTTGGTCAGAAGCTTTCTTT.

The chain carries TRBV6-1 and TRBJ1-6; 8 positions match TRBD1. The CDR3 has 14 residues. J lost 6 bases, V lost 5 bases, and 3 bases had no gene match. Germline loops: CDR1 MNHNS, CDR2 SASEGT. The CDR3 region has the DNA TGTGCCAGCAGTTTAGGACAGGGTAATTCACCCCTCCACTTT. Translating it yields CASSLGQGNSPLHF.